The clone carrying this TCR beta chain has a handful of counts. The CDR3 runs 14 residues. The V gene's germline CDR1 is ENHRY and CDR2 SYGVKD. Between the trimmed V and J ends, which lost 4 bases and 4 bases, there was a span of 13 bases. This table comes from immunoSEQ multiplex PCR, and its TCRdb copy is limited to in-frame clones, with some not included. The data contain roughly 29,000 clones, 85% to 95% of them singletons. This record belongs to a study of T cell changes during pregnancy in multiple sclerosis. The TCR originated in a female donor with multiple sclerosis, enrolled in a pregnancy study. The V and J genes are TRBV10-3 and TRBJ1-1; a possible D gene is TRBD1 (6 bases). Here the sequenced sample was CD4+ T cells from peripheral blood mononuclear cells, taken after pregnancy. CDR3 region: CAISAQGQGTEAFF. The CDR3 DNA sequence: TGTGCCATCAGTGCACAGGGCCAGGGCACTGAAGCTTTCTTT.